This T cell receptor (beta chain) was documented in a study of T cells after yellow fever vaccination. Study overall: With SMART-Seq v4 Ultra Low Input, the fractions containing low cell numbers were prepared. Study-wide results and limits: A large majority of primary-vaccination clones showed up again after the booster (96% CD4, 75% to 90% CD8).

This clonotype was detected many times. Its antigen is unidentified. One entry per CDR3 protein, called by TCRdb with MiXCR from the 5' RACE reads. Among around 300,000 distinct CDR3 sequences listed, around 4.5% were seen once. Per the germline V gene, CDR1 is SGDLS and CDR2 is YYNGEE. V lost 4 bases and J lost 5, with 9 bases in between. The CDR3 length is 13 residues. J is TRBJ2-2 and V is TRBV9; D possibly corresponds to TRBD2 (5 bases). This specimen consisted of PBMCs, obtained 15 days after the yellow fever booster vaccination. The source is a man between 18 and 29 years old who received the YFV17D yellow fever vaccine. CDR3 residues: CASSPSGTGELFF. CDR3 in DNA: TGTGCCAGCAGCCCCTCGGGGACCGGGGAGCTGTTTTTT.